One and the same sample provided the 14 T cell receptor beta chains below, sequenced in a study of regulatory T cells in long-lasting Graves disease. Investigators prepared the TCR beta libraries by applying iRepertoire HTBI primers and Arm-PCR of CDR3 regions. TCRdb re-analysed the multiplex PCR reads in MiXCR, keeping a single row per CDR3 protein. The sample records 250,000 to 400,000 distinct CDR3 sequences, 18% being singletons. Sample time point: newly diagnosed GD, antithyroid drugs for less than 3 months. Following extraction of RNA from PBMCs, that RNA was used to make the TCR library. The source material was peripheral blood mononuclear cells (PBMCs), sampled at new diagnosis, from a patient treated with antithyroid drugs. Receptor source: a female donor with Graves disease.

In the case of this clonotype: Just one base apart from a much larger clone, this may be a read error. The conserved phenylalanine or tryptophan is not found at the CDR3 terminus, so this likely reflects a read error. The CDR3 region has the DNA TGTGCCAGCAGTTACGGGGGCGGAGGAGCTGAAGCTTTCTCT. The encoded protein is CASSYGGGGAEAFS. The genes are TRBV6-9 and TRBJ1-1; possibly TRBD1 for D (6 bases). Trimming took off 3 bases at V and 6 bases at J, with 14 bases between the two ends. The CDR3 extends over 14 amino acids. CDR1 is MNHGY and CDR2 is SVAAGI in the germline V gene.

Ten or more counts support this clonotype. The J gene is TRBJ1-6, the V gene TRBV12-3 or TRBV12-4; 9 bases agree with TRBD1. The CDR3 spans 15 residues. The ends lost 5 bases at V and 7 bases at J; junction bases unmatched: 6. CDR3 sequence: CASSPQGTGNSPLHF. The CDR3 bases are TGTGCCAGCAGTCCCCAGGGGACAGGGAATTCACCCCTCCACTTT.

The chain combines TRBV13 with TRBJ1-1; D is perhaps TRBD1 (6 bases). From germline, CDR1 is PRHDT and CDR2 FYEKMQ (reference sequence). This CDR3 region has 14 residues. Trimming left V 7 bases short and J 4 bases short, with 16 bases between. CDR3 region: CASTPQGIGTEAFF. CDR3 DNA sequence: TGTGCCAGCACTCCACAGGGTATCGGCACTGAAGCTTTCTTT. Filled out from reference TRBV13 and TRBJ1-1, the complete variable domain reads AAGVIQSPRHLIKEKRETATLKCYPIPRHDTVYWYQQGPGQDPQFLISFYEKMQSDKGSIPDRFSAQQFSDYHSELNMSSLELGDSALYFCASTPQGIGTEAFFGQGTRLTVV.

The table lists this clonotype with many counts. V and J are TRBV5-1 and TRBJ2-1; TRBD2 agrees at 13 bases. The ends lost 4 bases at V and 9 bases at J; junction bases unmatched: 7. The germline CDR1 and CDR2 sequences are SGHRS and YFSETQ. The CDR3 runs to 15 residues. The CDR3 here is CASSRRTSGGREQFF. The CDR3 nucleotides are TGCGCCAGCAGCCGTAGGACTAGCGGGGGTCGTGAGCAGTTCTTC.

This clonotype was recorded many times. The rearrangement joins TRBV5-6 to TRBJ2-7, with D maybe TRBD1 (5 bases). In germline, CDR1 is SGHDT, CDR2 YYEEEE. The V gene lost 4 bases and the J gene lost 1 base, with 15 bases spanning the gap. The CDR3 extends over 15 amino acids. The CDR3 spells CASSPGSRQSYEQYF. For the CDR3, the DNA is TGTGCCAGCAGCCCAGGGTCCCGACAATCCTACGAGCAGTACTTC.

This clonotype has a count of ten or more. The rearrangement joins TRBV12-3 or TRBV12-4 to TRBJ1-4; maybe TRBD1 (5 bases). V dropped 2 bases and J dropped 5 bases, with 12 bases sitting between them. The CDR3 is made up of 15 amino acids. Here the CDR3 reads CASSLQTVLNEKLFF. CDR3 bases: TGTGCCAGCAGTTTACAGACAGTTTTGAATGAAAAACTGTTTTTT.

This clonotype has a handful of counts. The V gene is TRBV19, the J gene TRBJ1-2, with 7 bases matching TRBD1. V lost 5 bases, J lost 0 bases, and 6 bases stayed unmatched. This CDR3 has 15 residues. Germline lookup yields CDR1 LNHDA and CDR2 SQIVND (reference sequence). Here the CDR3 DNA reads TGTGCCAGTAGTCCAGGGACAGCCACTAACTATGGCTACACCTTC. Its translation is CASSPGTATNYGYTF.

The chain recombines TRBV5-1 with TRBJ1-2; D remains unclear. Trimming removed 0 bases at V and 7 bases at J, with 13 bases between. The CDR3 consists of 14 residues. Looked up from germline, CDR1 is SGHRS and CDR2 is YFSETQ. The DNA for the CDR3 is TGCGCCAGCAGCTTGGCTTGGGCGAATCTTGGCTACACCTTC. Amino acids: CASSLAWANLGYTF.

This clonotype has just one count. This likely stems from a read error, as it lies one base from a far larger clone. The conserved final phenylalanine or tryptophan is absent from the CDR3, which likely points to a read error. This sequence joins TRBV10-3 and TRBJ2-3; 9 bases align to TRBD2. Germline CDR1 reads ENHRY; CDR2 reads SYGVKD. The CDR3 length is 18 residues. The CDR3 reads CASSYSAGTSTLTDTQYY. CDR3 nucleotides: TGTGCCAGCAGTTACTCAGCCGGGACTAGCACACTCACAGATACGCAGTATTAT.

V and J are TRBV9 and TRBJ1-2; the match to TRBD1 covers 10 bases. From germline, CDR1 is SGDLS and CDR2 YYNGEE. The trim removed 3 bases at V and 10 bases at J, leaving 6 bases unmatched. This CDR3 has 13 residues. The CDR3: CASSAGQGITYTF. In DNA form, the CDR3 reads TGTGCCAGCAGCGCGGGACAGGGGATAACCTACACCTTC.

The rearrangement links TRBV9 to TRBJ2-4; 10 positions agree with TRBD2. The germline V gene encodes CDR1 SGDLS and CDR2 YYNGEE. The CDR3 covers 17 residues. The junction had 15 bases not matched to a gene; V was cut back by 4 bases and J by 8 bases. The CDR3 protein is CASSPSSGRSFGDIQYF. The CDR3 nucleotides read TGTGCCAGCAGCCCCAGTAGCGGGAGGTCCTTCGGGGACATTCAGTACTTC.

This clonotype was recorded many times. CDR3 protein: CASILAGDRDEQFF. CDR3 DNA: TGTGCCAGCATCCTAGCGGGAGACAGGGATGAGCAGTTCTTC. J is TRBJ2-1 and V is TRBV2; 10 nucleotides match TRBD2. The CDR3 is 14 residues long. The junction had 8 bases not matched to a gene; V was cut back by 7 bases and J by 8 bases. The V gene's germline CDR1 is SNHLY and CDR2 FYNNEI.

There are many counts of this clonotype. The chain's CDR3 is CASTVAGAGAATQYF. As DNA, the CDR3 is TGTGCCAGCACCGTAGCGGGAGCAGGTGCGGCTACGCAGTATTTT. The chain joins TRBV6-2 or TRBV6-3 to TRBJ2-3; 9 bases agree with TRBD2. V dropped 7 bases and J dropped 8; count of bases not matched to a gene: 13. In germline, CDR1 is MNHEY, CDR2 SVGEGT. The CDR3 has 15 residues.

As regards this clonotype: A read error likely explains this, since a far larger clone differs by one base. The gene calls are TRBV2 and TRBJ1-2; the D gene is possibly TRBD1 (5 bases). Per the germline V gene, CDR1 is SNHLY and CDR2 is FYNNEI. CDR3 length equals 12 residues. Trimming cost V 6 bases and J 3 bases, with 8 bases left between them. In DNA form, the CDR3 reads TGTGCCAGCAGCGGGGGTTACTATGGCTACACCTTC. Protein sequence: CASSGGYYGYTF.